Here is one T cell receptor (beta chain) with its context. No cognate antigen has been identified for it. Per-nucleotide qualities are absent, and no much larger clonotype sits a single base away. TCRbeta CDR3 regions were amplified from genomic DNA by means of the immunoSEQ Assay, a bias-controlled multiplex PCR. The original methods were these. Within the assay, amplification of reference gene primers was used to estimate how many nucleated cells each sample contained. To quantify the absolute abundance of each unique TCRbeta CDR3 rearrangement, sequence reads were collapsed and filtered. For each sample, productive Simpson clonality was calculated as the square root of Simpson's diversity index across productive rearrangements. TCRdb carries this immuneACCESS record with in-frame sequences only. Its versions omit some clonotypes, under half of them owing to an unresolved V gene in the studies checked, with the rest unexplained. Clone size and V and J calls were adopted from that table, with D and trimming inferred from the DNA. The sample profile shows some 300,000 clones; just under 90% of them were found once. The ten largest clones capture under 3% of the sample.

Reading from cysteine to phenylalanine, the CDR3 counts 12 amino acids. Of all the DNA, just the CDR3 is kept, 36 bases in frame from base 1. The germline V gene encodes CDR1 MDHEN and CDR2 SYDVKM. Trimming at the junction amounts to 7 bases on V and 6 bases on J, and the germline ends lie 7 bases apart. Participants in the prospective study were aged 18 to 89 years, lived in more than 20 United States geographic areas, and enrolled through a virtual design. In the prospective study, cohorts were assigned on the basis of participant-reported clinical history obtained from a screening survey and a study questionnaire. Exposed participants had been in contact, within 2 weeks of entering the study, with a person who had a PCR-confirmed or clinician-diagnosed case of COVID-19. Mobile phlebotomists in the prospective study collected whole blood, serum and a nasopharyngeal or oropharyngeal swab from every participant. Over a roughly two-month period, participants in the prospective study had the option of providing additional blood draws and questionnaires. Prospective study blood samples were shipped either frozen or at room temperature before DNA extraction.

The data were taken from a study of blood T cell repertoires in COVID-19 (dated by TCRdb to about 2020). As for the study more broadly: Samples from collaborators originated in the United States, Italy and Spain and spanned both the acute and convalescent phases of COVID-19. The samples were drawn from two sources: the first 160 participants of the ongoing ImmuneRACE study, and fewer than 1,500 subjects contributed by 6 global collaborators. Where available, HLA class I and class II types were obtained from metadata supplied by the sample provider rather than from assay-based typing. A freely available public database, intended as a resource for researchers studying the immune response to SARS-CoV-2, is where the repertoires were released. The prospective study material was composed of cDNA or gDNA derived from T cells, B-cell-depleted T cells, or PBMCs. A de-identified subject ID, COVID-19 status, age in years and sex were almost always included in the sample metadata. Deeply sampled blood TCRbeta repertoires from subjects exposed to, actively infected with, or recovered from COVID-19 were included in the dataset.

Broad study findings and their caveats: How much clinical and demographic metadata was included differed by source and by participant, and the metadata was provided uncurated.

The receptor was isolated from a woman aged 45-60 years who had been exposed to COVID-19. Sequences were obtained from PBMCs or T cells enriched from blood (not recorded which). The rearrangement joined TRBV28 to TRBJ1-6, with the D segment identity uncertain. The base sequence is TGTGCCAGCACCCCCCGTAATTCACCCCTCCACTTT. It codes for CASTPRNSPLHF.